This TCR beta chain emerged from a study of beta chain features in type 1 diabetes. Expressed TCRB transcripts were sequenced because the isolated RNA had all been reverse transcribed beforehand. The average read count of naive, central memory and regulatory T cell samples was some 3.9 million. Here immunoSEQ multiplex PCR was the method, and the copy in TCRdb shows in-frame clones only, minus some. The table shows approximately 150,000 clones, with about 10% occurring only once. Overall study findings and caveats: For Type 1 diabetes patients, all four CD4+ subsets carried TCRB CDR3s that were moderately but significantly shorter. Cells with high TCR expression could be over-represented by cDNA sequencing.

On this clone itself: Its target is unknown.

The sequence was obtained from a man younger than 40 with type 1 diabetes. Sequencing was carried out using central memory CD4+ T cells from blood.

Here the CDR3 reads CASSRRRGSNSPLHF. In DNA form, the CDR3 reads TGTGCCAGCAGTAGGCGGCGGGGGAGTAATTCACCCCTCCACTTT. This chain connects TRBV28 to TRBJ1-6, with a tentative D call TRBD1 (5 bases). V dropped 5 bases and J dropped 6 bases, with 14 bases sitting between them. Germline values: CDR1 MDHEN, CDR2 SYDVKM. The CDR3 covers 15 residues.